A selection of T cell receptor beta chains follows, all from one sample in a study of blood T cell repertoires in COVID-19. Profiling relied on immunoSEQ multiplex PCR, and the TCRdb table lists in-frame clones only, not all of them. The table has fewer than 150,000 clones, over 70% seen once; the top ten hold roughly 20%. The sequencing input was peripheral blood. All receptors derive from an elderly man with acute or convalescent COVID-19. The CDR3 runs from the conserved cysteine through the conserved F or W. The order of the fields is CDR3 protein, CDR3 DNA, J gene, V gene, clone size, D gene. A D gene is named only where the DNA matches it firmly. Clone size is given for some rows only: seen once, a few or many times, or a class if the clone is expanded.

CDR3 protein: CASSFPLQSPPYGYTF
CDR3 DNA: TGTGCCAGCAGCTTTCCGTTACAATCCCCTCCCTATGGCTACACCTTC
J gene: TRBJ1-2
V gene: TRBV7-9
clone size: .
D gene: .

CDR3 protein: CASSLVGGGYQPQHF
CDR3 DNA: TGTGCCAGCAGCTTAGTGGGGGGGGGTTACCAGCCCCAGCATTTT
J gene: TRBJ1-5
V gene: TRBV7-8
clone size: .
D gene: .

CDR3 protein: CASSVEVRGDTQYF
CDR3 DNA: TGTGCCAGCAGCGTAGAAGTCCGGGGAGATACGCAGTATTTT
J gene: TRBJ2-3
V gene: TRBV9
clone size: .
D gene: .

CDR3 protein: CASRGTVSTDTQYF
CDR3 DNA: TGTGCCAGCAGAGGGACAGTGAGCACAGATACGCAGTATTTT
J gene: TRBJ2-3
V gene: TRBV5-4
clone size: .
D gene: TRBD1

CDR3 protein: CASSPTDIPGANVLTF
CDR3 DNA: TGTGCCAGCTCACCCACGGACATCCCTGGGGCCAACGTCCTGACTTTC
J gene: TRBJ2-6
V gene: TRBV18
clone size: .
D gene: .

CDR3 protein: CASRKTGWETQYF
CDR3 DNA: TGTGCCAGCAGGAAGACAGGGTGGGAGACCCAGTACTTC
J gene: TRBJ2-5
V gene: TRBV12-3/TRBV12-4
clone size: .
D gene: TRBD1

CDR3 protein: CASSLDPVGGTAEAFF
CDR3 DNA: TGTGCCAGCAGCTTGGATCCGGTTGGTGGGACAGCTGAAGCTTTCTTT
J gene: TRBJ1-1
V gene: TRBV5-6
clone size: .
D gene: TRBD1

CDR3 protein: CASSLGQALGQETQYF
CDR3 DNA: TGTGCCAGCAGCTTAGGCCAGGCGTTGGGCCAAGAGACCCAGTACTTC
J gene: TRBJ2-5
V gene: TRBV7-7
clone size: .
D gene: .

CDR3 protein: CASSWDTSSYEQYF
CDR3 DNA: TGTGCCAGCAGCTGGGACACGAGCTCCTACGAGCAGTACTTC
J gene: TRBJ2-7
V gene: TRBV5-5
clone size: .
D gene: .

CDR3 protein: CASSLASFYGYTF
CDR3 DNA: TGTGCCAGCAGCTTAGCTTCCTTCTATGGCTACACCTTC
J gene: TRBJ1-2
V gene: TRBV7-9
clone size: .
D gene: .

CDR3 protein: CASSPTVDRVSGNTIYF
CDR3 DNA: TGTGCCAGCAGCCCCACAGTGGACAGAGTCTCTGGAAACACCATATATTTT
J gene: TRBJ1-3
V gene: TRBV3-1/TRBV3-2
clone size: .
D gene: .

CDR3 protein: CASSYRVLNTEAFF
CDR3 DNA: TGTGCCAGCAGCTACAGGGTTCTTAACACTGAAGCTTTCTTT
J gene: TRBJ1-1
V gene: TRBV11-3
clone size: few
D gene: .

CDR3 protein: CASSLGTGGYGNEQFF
CDR3 DNA: TGTGCCAGCAGCTTAGGGACAGGGGGCTACGGCAATGAGCAGTTCTTC
J gene: TRBJ2-1
V gene: TRBV7-9
clone size: few
D gene: TRBD1

CDR3 protein: CASRAGQGRYGYTF
CDR3 DNA: TGTGCCAGCAGGGCGGGACAGGGGCGCTATGGCTACACCTTC
J gene: TRBJ1-2
V gene: TRBV2
clone size: .
D gene: TRBD1

CDR3 protein: CASSSTGTTNEKLFF
CDR3 DNA: TGTGCCAGCAGCTCGACAGGTACAACTAATGAAAAACTGTTTTTT
J gene: TRBJ1-4
V gene: TRBV7-6
clone size: .
D gene: .

CDR3 protein: CASVGIIGGSGNTIYF
CDR3 DNA: TGTGCCAGCGTCGGTATAATAGGGGGCTCTGGAAACACCATATATTTT
J gene: TRBJ1-3
V gene: TRBV2
clone size: once
D gene: .

CDR3 protein: CASSQWAGGGGPQHF
CDR3 DNA: TGCGCCAGCAGCCAATGGGCAGGGGGCGGGGGGCCCCAGCATTTT
J gene: TRBJ1-5
V gene: TRBV4-3
clone size: .
D gene: TRBD1

CDR3 protein: CAWSVPSGPQETQYF
CDR3 DNA: TGTGCCTGGAGTGTACCTAGCGGGCCGCAAGAGACCCAGTACTTC
J gene: TRBJ2-5
V gene: TRBV30
clone size: .
D gene: TRBD2

CDR3 protein: CASSAGANEQFF
CDR3 DNA: TGTGCCAGCAGTGCTGGGGCTAATGAGCAGTTCTTC
J gene: TRBJ2-1
V gene: TRBV2
clone size: .
D gene: .

CDR3 protein: CATNRGQPNTGELFF
CDR3 DNA: TGTGCCACCAACAGGGGTCAACCGAACACCGGGGAGCTGTTTTTT
J gene: TRBJ2-2
V gene: TRBV18
clone size: few
D gene: TRBD1

CDR3 protein: CASRLPTRTGRTGANVLTF
CDR3 DNA: TGTGCCAGCAGACTCCCCACCAGGACAGGGAGGACTGGGGCCAACGTCCTGACTTTC
J gene: TRBJ2-6
V gene: TRBV6-8
clone size: .
D gene: TRBD1

CDR3 protein: CASSLETGQGASGANVLTF
CDR3 DNA: TGTGCCAGCAGCTTGGAAACAGGGCAGGGGGCTTCAGGGGCCAACGTCCTGACTTTC
J gene: TRBJ2-6
V gene: TRBV5-6
clone size: .
D gene: TRBD1

CDR3 protein: CASSRLQGTGELFF
CDR3 DNA: TGTGCCAGCTCACGCCTACAGGGGACCGGGGAGCTGTTTTTT
J gene: TRBJ2-2
V gene: TRBV18
clone size: many
D gene: TRBD1